This TCR beta chain was recovered during a study of blood T cells in healthy people across ages. Study results and caveats: CMV infection status of these donors was not known.

For the second PCR, which ran for about 7 to 11 cycles, a sample-barcoded 5' primer and a J-beta primer mix were used. Each cDNA molecule carried a tag from a template-switch adaptor that contained 12 random nucleotides. TCRdb recomputed calls from the 5' RACE reads with MiXCR, one row per CDR3 protein. The sample yields 700,000 to 900,000 distinct CDR3 sequences, about 55% seen once. Donors gave around 10 milliliters of peripheral blood apiece. Remarks on this clonotype: The antigen remains unidentified.

Germline CDR1 SEHNR, CDR2 FQNEAQ (reference sequence). The CDR3 sequence is 18 residues long. J was trimmed by 6 bases and V by 4 bases; bases with no gene match: 16. The sequenced sample consisted of blood. The receptor's source is an elderly man in good health. This chain connects TRBV7-9 to TRBJ1-4; 8 positions match TRBD1. The CDR3 nucleotides are TGTGCCAGCAGCTCCACCCCCTGGGCAGGGGGCTATTATGAAAAACTGTTTTTT. It encodes CASSSTPWAGGYYEKLFF.